The T cell receptor beta chain described here comes from a study of T cell responses to AZD1222 COVID-19 vaccine. In its sample, this clone was seen a few times. Generated by immunoSEQ multiplex PCR, the TCRdb table keeps only in-frame clones and is missing some. The sample records roughly 150,000 clones, around nine tenths being singletons. The CDR3 covers 15 residues. The germline V gene has CDR1 WSHSY and CDR2 SAAADI. V shed 9 bases and J shed 0 bases, with 14 bases lying between them. This specimen was peripheral blood, taken 28 days after the second AZD1222 dose. The chain joins TRBV10-2 to TRBJ2-2; D is possibly TRBD2 (5 bases). The clonotype originates from an adult who received the AZD1222 COVID-19 vaccine. CDR3: CASTEGSANTGELFF. In DNA form, the CDR3 reads TGCGCCAGTACCGAGGGCTCCGCGAACACCGGGGAGCTGTTTTTT.